The entry below gives a single T cell receptor beta chain sequence along with its context. These data are taken from a study of blood T cell repertoires in COVID-19. Whole-study context: Acute-phase and convalescent COVID-19 samples originated in the United States, Italy and Spain. The cDNA or gDNA used as material had been derived from T cells, B-cell-depleted T cells, or PBMCs.

In the authors' methods: Amplification of reference gene primers was used by the study to estimate nucleated cell counts. TCRdb's copy holds only in-frame clones and misses some; the assay was immunoSEQ multiplex PCR. The DNA gave D and trimming, while V, J and clone size come from that table. The repertoire holds 90,000 to 100,000 clones, with roughly 80% as singletons. The CDR3 is 14 residues long. Germline V gene sequence: CDR1 MNHEY, CDR2 SMNVEV (reference sequence). With 7 bases clipped from V and 2 bases from J, the junction kept 2 bases outside the gene matches. This clonotype was sampled from a man aged 55 to 70 with acute or convalescent COVID-19. Source material: peripheral blood. V and J are TRBV27 and TRBJ2-2; 9 nucleotides line up with TRBD1. The CDR3 DNA reads as TGTGCCAGCAAAACAGGGGGCAACACCGGGGAGCTGTTTTTT. It yields the protein CASKTGGNTGELFF.